These 22 T cell receptor beta chains originate from one sample sequenced in a study of OX40 agonist ivuxolimab in advanced cancers. This table comes from immunoSEQ multiplex PCR, and its TCRdb copy is limited to in-frame clones, with some not included. The sample records 35,000 to 50,000 clones, more than 75% being singletons. The starting material was CD4+ or CD8+ T cells sorted from blood, obtained in a trial of the OX40 agonist ivuxolimab. The source is an adult with an advanced solid tumor such as melanoma, head and neck, liver or kidney cancer.

The chain is built from TRBV7-8 and TRBJ2-3; 7 bases map to TRBD1. The junction had 8 bases not matched to a gene; V was cut back by 5 bases and J by 0 bases. This CDR3 is built from 16 residues. CDR1 SGHVS and CDR2 FQNEAQ come from the germline V gene. CDR3 loop: CASSLRTGPSTDTQYF. The CDR3 DNA is TGTGCCAGCAGCCTCCGGACAGGTCCAAGCACAGATACGCAGTATTTT.

Regarding this clone: One end of the junction fails to match germline, which may point to a read error. This chain connects TRBV28 to TRBJ2-3, with 11 bases lining up with TRBD2. Germline values: CDR1 MDHEN, CDR2 SYDVKM. This CDR3 region has 16 residues. CDR3 protein: CASTLLGLAETDTQYF. In DNA, the CDR3 is TGTGCCAGCACTTTACTGGGACTAGCGGAGACAGATACGCAGTATTTT.

The CDR3 sequence is CASSYRDYSYNEQFF. The CDR3 DNA follows: TGTGCCAGCAGTTACCGGGATTACTCCTACAATGAGCAGTTCTTC. The rearrangement links TRBV6-6 to TRBJ2-1; TRBD2 might be the D (5 bases). The CDR3 is made up of 15 amino acids. The ends were cut back, 2 bases at V and 0 bases at J, with 8 bases in the middle. CDR1 MNHNY and CDR2 SVGAGI come from the germline V gene (reference sequence).

The chain couples TRBV7-9 to TRBJ1-1, with D possibly being TRBD1 (5 bases). V was cut by 5 bases and J by 6 bases, with 13 bases left in between. Germline V gene sequence: CDR1 SEHNR, CDR2 FQNEAQ (reference sequence). CDR3 size: 13 residues. DNA of the CDR3: TGTGCCAGCAGCGGGGGGGAAATGGCTGAAGCTTTCTTT. This gives the protein CASSGGEMAEAFF.

The chain employs TRBV4-1 and TRBJ2-3, with 7 bases matching TRBD2. CDR1 MGHRA and CDR2 YSYEKL come from the germline V gene. The CDR3 consists of 13 residues. V shed 1 base and J 6 bases; nucleotides not matched to a gene: 1. The CDR3 loop is CASSQVGGDTQYF. The CDR3 nucleotides are TGCGCCAGCAGCCAAGTCGGGGGGGATACGCAGTATTTT.

The gene calls are TRBV6-5 and TRBJ1-2; tentative D call: TRBD1 (5 bases). V was shortened by 7 bases and J by 2 bases, with 14 bases between the two germline ends. This CDR3 has 14 amino acids. CDR1 MNHEY and CDR2 SVGAGI come from the germline V gene. The CDR3 spells CASTTSGTNYGYTF. CDR3 DNA sequence: TGTGCCAGCACCACCTCCGGGACGAACTATGGCTACACCTTC.

The chain recombines TRBV6-4 with TRBJ2-2; the match to TRBD2 covers 7 bases. J was trimmed by 4 bases and V by 2 bases; bases with no gene match: 7. The CDR3 length is 16 residues. Germline CDR1 MRHNA, CDR2 SNTAGT. The CDR3 sequence is CASSDGSGEGTGELFF. In nucleotides, the CDR3 is TGTGCCAGCAGTGACGGCAGCGGGGAGGGCACCGGGGAGCTGTTTTTT.

CDR3 sequence: CASSDSGGTSNEQFF. CDR3 coding DNA: TGTGCCAGCAGTGACTCAGGGGGGACTAGCAATGAGCAGTTCTTC. The J gene is TRBJ2-1, the V gene TRBV6-4, with 8 bases that match TRBD2. Germline trimming cut 0 bases from V and 6 bases from J; bases unmatched to any gene: 4. Germline CDR1 and CDR2: MRHNA and SNTAGT. There are 15 residues in the CDR3.

The rearrangement uses TRBV30 and TRBJ1-1, with TRBD1 as a possible D gene (5 bases). CDR3 length equals 16 residues. CDR1 and CDR2 (germline): GTSNPN, SVGIG (reference sequence). V dropped 1 base and J dropped 2 bases, with 17 bases sitting between them. CDR3 sequence reads: CAWSGGPGRRNTEAFF. CDR3 coding DNA: TGTGCCTGGAGTGGGGGTCCGGGACGGCGAAACACTGAAGCTTTCTTT.

J is TRBJ2-7 and V is TRBV30, with TRBD1 matching over 9 bases. V was clipped by 5 bases and J by 0 bases; unmatched bases: 2. The CDR3 has 13 residues. The germline gives CDR1 GTSNPN, CDR2 SVGIG (reference sequence). The CDR3 coding sequence is TGTGCCTGGGGGACAGGGAGCTCCTACGAGCAGTACTTC. Its protein product is CAWGTGSSYEQYF.

This chain links TRBV6-1 with TRBJ1-2; D may be TRBD1 (5 bases). In germline, CDR1 is MNHNS, CDR2 SASEGT. V gave up 3 bases and J gave up 8 bases, with 22 bases separating them. The CDR3 contains 16 residues. The CDR3 is CASSEEVGLLEFGYTF. The CDR3 DNA sequence: TGTGCCAGCAGTGAGGAGGTGGGACTCCTAGAATTCGGCTACACCTTC.

The chain recombines TRBV4-2 with TRBJ2-1; D might be TRBD2 (7 bases). The germline gives CDR1 LGHNA, CDR2 YNFKEQ. CDR3 size: 14 residues. Trimming shortened V by 3 bases and J by 6 bases, and 12 bases separated the two germline ends. CDR3 sequence reads: CASSHGGGGNEQFF. In DNA, the CDR3 is TGTGCCAGCAGCCATGGAGGGGGGGGCAATGAGCAGTTCTTC.

This sequence joins TRBV14 and TRBJ2-7; possible D gene TRBD2, 5 bases. Germline CDR1 and CDR2: SGHDN and FVKESK. This CDR3 spans 19 amino acids. Trimming removed 0 bases at V and 6 bases at J, with 27 bases between. CDR3 sequence (DNA): TGTGCCAGCAGCCAAGAGCCCGCCATAACCGGGGAGTACGCCGGCGAGCAGTACTTC. Translating it yields CASSQEPAITGEYAGEQYF.

The chain has TRBV6-6 and TRBJ1-6; unclear D gene. CDR3 size: 15 residues. Germline values: CDR1 MNHNY, CDR2 SVGAGI (reference sequence). V was trimmed by 6 bases and J by 7 bases, leaving 16 bases between them. The CDR3 DNA sequence: TGTGCCAGCAGCCCATCAGCCTCTCCAAATTCACCCCTCCACTTT. This codes for CASSPSASPNSPLHF.

The genes are TRBV6-5 and TRBJ1-2, with TRBD1 identical over 7 bases. The junction had 5 bases not matched to a gene; V was cut back by 2 bases and J by 8 bases. The germline V gene has CDR1 MNHEY and CDR2 SVGAGI. The CDR3 sequence is 13 residues long. CDR3 nucleotides: TGTGCCAGCAGTTACCCGACAGGGTTCGGCTACACCTTC. Amino acid sequence: CASSYPTGFGYTF.

This rearrangement joins TRBV28 to TRBJ2-7; 8 nucleotides align to TRBD2. The V segment lost 3 bases and the J segment 7 bases; nucleotides outside the gene matches: 11. The CDR3 loop spans 15 amino acids. The V gene's germline CDR1 is MDHEN and CDR2 SYDVKM. CDR3 sequence reads: CASSLSGSLVWEQYF. The DNA of the CDR3 is TGTGCCAGCAGTTTGAGCGGGAGCCTGGTGTGGGAGCAGTACTTC.

This clone came up once. The rearrangement uses TRBV6-1 and TRBJ2-7, with D possibly being TRBD2 (6 bases). This CDR3 is built from 12 residues. Germline CDR1 reads MNHNS; CDR2 reads SASEGT. Between the trimmed V and J ends, which lost 6 bases and 4 bases, there was a span of 10 bases. This chain's CDR3 is CASREGSYEQYF. CDR3 nucleotide sequence: TGTGCCAGCAGGGAGGGGAGTTACGAGCAGTACTTC.

The chain is built from TRBV25-1 and TRBJ2-7; D call uncertain. Trimming removed 4 bases at V and 5 bases at J, with 6 bases between. In germline, CDR1 is MGHDK, CDR2 SYGVNS. This CDR3 is 11 amino acids long. The CDR3 sequence: CASSVPNEQYF. The CDR3 bases are TGTGCCAGCAGTGTGCCAAACGAGCAGTACTTC.

This chain uses TRBV7-6 with TRBJ1-5, with TRBD1 as a possible D gene (5 bases). Trimming stripped 5 bases from V and 7 bases from J, with 15 bases between. Germline V gives CDR1 SGHVS, CDR2 FNYEAQ. CDR3 length equals 14 residues. CDR3 bases: TGTGCCAGCAGCCCGGGACTTTCGGACCAGCCCCAGCATTTT. Its protein product is CASSPGLSDQPQHF.

This clone was picked up one time. V gene TRBV7-9 combines with J gene TRBJ1-1; D is possibly TRBD1 (5 bases). The CDR3 is 14 amino acids. Germline loops: CDR1 SEHNR, CDR2 FQNEAQ (reference sequence). Trimming left V 8 bases short and J 0 bases short, with 13 bases between. CDR3 protein: CASWAGIMNTEAFF. The CDR3 DNA sequence: TGTGCCAGCTGGGCAGGGATCATGAACACTGAAGCTTTCTTT.

This chain connects TRBV5-6 to TRBJ1-1; 7 bases are a match to TRBD1. Germline-derived CDR1 and CDR2 are SGHDT and YYEEEE. The J segment lost 2 bases and the V segment lost 0 bases, leaving 7 bases of the junction unmatched. The CDR3 runs 16 residues. This CDR3 reads CASSLEAGGENTEAFF. In DNA, the CDR3 is TGTGCCAGCAGCTTGGAGGCAGGGGGTGAAAACACTGAAGCTTTCTTT.

V is TRBV19 and J is TRBJ2-1; D possibly matches TRBD1 or TRBD2 (5 bases each). Germline values: CDR1 LNHDA, CDR2 SQIVND (reference sequence). The CDR3 contains 15 residues. Trimming removed 3 bases from V and 8 bases from J, with 17 bases in between. The CDR3 spells CASSMLGETGYEQFF. The CDR3 nucleotides read TGTGCCAGTAGTATGTTAGGGGAGACCGGGTATGAGCAGTTCTTC.